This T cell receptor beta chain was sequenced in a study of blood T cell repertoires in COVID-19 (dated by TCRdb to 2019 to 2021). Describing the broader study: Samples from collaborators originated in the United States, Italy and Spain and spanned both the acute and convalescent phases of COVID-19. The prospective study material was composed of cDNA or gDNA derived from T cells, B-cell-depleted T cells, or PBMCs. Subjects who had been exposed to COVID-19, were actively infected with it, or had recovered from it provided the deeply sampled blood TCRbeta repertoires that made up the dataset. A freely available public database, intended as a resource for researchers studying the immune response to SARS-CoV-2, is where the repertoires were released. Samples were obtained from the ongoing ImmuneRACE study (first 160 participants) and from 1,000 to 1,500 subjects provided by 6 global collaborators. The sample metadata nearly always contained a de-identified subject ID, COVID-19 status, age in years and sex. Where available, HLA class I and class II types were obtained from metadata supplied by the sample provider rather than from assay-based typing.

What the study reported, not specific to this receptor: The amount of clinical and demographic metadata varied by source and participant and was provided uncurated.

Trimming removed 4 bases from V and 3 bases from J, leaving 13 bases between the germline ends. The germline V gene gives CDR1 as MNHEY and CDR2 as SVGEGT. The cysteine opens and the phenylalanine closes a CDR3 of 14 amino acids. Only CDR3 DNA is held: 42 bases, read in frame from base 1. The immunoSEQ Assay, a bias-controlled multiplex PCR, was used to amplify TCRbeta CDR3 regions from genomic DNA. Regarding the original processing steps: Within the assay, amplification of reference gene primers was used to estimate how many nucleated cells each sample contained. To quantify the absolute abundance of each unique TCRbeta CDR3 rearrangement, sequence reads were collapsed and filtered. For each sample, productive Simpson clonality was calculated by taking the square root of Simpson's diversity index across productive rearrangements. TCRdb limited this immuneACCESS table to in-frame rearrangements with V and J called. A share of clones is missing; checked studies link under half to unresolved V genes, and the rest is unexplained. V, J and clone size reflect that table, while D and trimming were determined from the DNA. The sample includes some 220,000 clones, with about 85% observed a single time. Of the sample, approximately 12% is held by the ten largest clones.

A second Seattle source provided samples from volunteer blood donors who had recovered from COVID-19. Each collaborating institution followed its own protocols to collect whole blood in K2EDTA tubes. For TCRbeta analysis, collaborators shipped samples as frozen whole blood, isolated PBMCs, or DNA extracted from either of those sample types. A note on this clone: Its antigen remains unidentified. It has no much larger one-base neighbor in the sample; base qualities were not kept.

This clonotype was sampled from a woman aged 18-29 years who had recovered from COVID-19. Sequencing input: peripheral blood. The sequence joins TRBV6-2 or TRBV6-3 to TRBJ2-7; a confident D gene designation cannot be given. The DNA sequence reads TGTGCCAGCAGTTTCAATTTCGGGTTCTACGAGCAGTACTTC. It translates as CASSFNFGFYEQYF.